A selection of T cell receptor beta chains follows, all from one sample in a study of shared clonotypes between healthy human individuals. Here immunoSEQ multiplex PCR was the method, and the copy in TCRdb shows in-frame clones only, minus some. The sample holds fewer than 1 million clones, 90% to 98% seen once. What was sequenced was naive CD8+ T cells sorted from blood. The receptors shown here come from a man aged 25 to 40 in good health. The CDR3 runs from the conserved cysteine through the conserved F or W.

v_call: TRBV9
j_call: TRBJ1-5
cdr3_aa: CASSPGFSNQPQHF

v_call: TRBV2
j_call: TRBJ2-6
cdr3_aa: CASSEDRGLRSGANVLTF

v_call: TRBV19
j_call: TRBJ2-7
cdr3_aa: CASRSGYEQYF

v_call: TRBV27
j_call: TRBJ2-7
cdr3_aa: CAVGGGTYEQYF

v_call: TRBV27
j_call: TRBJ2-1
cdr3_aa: CASSAGLAVYNEQFF

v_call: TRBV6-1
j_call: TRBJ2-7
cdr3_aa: CASSDWPQAEQYF

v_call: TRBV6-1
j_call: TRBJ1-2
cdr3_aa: CAQGMSYGYTF

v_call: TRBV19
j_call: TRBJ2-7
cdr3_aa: CASSRGQGHEQYF

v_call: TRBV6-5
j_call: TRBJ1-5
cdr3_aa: CASSRTIRNQPQHF

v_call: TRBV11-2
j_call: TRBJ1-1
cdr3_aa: CASSKGRARMNTEAFF

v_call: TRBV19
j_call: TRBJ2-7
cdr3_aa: CASRGKTGNYEQYF

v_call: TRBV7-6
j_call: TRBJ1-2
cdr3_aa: CASSKRGTYGYTF

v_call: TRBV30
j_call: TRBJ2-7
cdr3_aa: CAWSVQGVQGEQYF

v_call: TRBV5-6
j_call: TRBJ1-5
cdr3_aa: CASSLAAGNNQPQHF

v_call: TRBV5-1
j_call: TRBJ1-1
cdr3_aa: CASSENTEAFF

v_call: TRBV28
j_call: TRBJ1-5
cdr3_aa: CASSLTGTNQPQHF

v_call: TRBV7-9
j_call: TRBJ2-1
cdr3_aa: CASRGGYNEQFF

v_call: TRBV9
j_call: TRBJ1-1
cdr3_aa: CASGPRDPAGEAFF

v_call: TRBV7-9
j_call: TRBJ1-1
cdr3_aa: CASSGLGTEAFF

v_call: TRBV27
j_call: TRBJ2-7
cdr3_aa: CASSLHGLAGFYEQYF

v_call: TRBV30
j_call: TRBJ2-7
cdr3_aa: CAWSEGSYEQYF

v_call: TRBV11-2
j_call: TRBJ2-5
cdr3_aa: CASSSFGAGAETQYF

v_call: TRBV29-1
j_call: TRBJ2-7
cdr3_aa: CSVAQTSGYEQYF

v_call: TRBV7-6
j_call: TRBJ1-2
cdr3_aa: CASSLEALGMYYTF

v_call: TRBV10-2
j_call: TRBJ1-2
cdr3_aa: CASIGRDRVYGYTF

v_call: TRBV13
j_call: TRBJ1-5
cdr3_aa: CASSLDGPNNQPQHF

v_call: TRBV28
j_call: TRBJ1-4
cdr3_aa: CASSLLTPSSNNEKLFF

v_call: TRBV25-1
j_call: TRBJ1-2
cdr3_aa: CASSELKEQPGGYTF

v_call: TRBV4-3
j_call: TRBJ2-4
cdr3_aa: CASSQDGLQNIQYF

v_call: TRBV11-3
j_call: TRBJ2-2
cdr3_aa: CASSLIGAGELFF

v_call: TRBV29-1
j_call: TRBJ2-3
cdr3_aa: CSVEGQTEWNTQYF

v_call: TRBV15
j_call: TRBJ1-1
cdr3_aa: CATSRDPGSFAFF

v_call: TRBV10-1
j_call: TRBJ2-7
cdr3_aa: CASSEGGSSYEQYF

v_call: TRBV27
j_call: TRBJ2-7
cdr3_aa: CASSLRGLFSEQYF

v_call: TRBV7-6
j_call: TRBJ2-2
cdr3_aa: CASSLAIGGTGELFF

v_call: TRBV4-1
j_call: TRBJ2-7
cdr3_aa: CASSKTTYSYEQYF

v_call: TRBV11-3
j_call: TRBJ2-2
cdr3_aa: CASSLQNTGELFF

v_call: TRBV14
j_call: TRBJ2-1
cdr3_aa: CASSNSGSWGAYNEQFF

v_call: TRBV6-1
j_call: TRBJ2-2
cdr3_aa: CASSRGAYTGELFF

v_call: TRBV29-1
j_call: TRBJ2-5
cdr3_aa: CSVLPGETQYF

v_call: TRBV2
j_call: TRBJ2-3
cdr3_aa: CASSSDGQFTDTQYF

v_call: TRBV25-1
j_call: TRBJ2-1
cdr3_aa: CASSAGTSGANEQFF

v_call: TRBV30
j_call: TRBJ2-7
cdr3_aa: CAWNVGTGGNEQYF

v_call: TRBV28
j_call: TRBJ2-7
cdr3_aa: CASSPGLGTGEDEQYF

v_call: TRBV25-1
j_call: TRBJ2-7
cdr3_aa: CASSESVGQYF